Each of the 15 T cell receptor beta chains below was sequenced from the same sample in a study of technical replicates of blood from a handful of donors. Generated by immunoSEQ multiplex PCR, the TCRdb table keeps only in-frame clones and is missing some. The repertoire includes tens of thousands of clones, around 87% of them detected once, and 4.5% to 5% sits in the top ten. Sequencing was carried out using PBMCs. The receptors stem from a human donor in good health. Some clones in this sample may be carry-over from other donors' samples.

The rearrangement uses TRBV14 and TRBJ2-2; D perhaps matches TRBD1 (5 bases). Germline loops: CDR1 SGHDN, CDR2 FVKESK. The ends were cut back, 2 bases at V and 4 bases at J, with 14 bases in the middle. The CDR3 contains 16 residues. CDR3 region: CASSQLSRGRTGELFF. CDR3 coding DNA: TGTGCCAGCAGCCAACTAAGTAGGGGTCGCACCGGGGAGCTGTTTTTT.

J is TRBJ2-1 and V is TRBV6-6, with D possibly TRBD1 on 6 matching bases. Trimming stripped 7 bases from V and 6 bases from J, with 19 bases between. The CDR3 runs to 15 residues. Germline V gene lookup returns CDR1 MNHNY and CDR2 SVGAGI (reference sequence). CDR3 in amino acids: CASIPVREGGNEQFF. The CDR3 DNA reads as TGTGCCAGCATCCCCGTCCGGGAAGGGGGCAATGAGCAGTTCTTC.

The J gene is TRBJ2-1, the V gene TRBV4-3; the match to TRBD2 covers 10 bases. With V trimmed by 0 bases and J by 7 bases, 3 bases remained unmatched. Germline V gives CDR1 LGHNA, CDR2 YSLEER. The CDR3 has 15 amino acids. DNA for the CDR3: TGCGCCAGCAGCCAAGAGTTGGGACTAGCGAATGAGCAGTTCTTC. Protein product: CASSQELGLANEQFF.

The V call is TRBV14, the J call TRBJ1-5; no definite D call. V shed 1 base and J shed 7 bases, with 8 bases lying between them. Germline loops: CDR1 SGHDN, CDR2 FVKESK. CDR3 size: 13 residues. The CDR3 coding sequence is TGTGCCAGCAGCCAAGGTCGGAGGCAGCCCCAGCATTTT. Translated, it gives CASSQGRRQPQHF. The whole variable domain, filled in from reference TRBV14 and TRBJ1-5, reads EAGVTQFPSHSVIEKGQTVTLRCDPISGHDNLYWYRRVMGKEIKFLLHFVKESKQDESGMPNNRFLAERTGGTYSTLKVQPAELEDSGVYFCASSQGRRQPQHFGDGTRLSIL.

CDR3 in DNA: TGTGCCAGCAGCGCCCAGGGGGGAGGCGAAAAACTGTTTTTT. Translation gives CASSAQGGGEKLFF. V is TRBV9 and J is TRBJ1-4; TRBD1 matches at 7 bases. Trimming at V came to 3 bases and at J to 8 bases, leaving 7 bases not matched to a gene. CDR1 is SGDLS, CDR2 YYNGEE, per germline. The CDR3 has 14 amino acids.

CDR3 sequence: CASSRDTNYGYTF. The CDR3 nucleotides read TGTGCCAGCAGTCGGGACACAAACTATGGCTACACCTTC. The V gene is TRBV7-2, the J gene TRBJ1-2, with a weak D call TRBD1 (6 bases). Germline CDR1 reads SGHTA; CDR2 reads FQGNSA. This CDR3 has 13 residues. V lost 6 bases, J lost 2 bases, and 10 bases lay in between.

The chain links TRBV5-4 to TRBJ1-2; D may be TRBD1 (6 bases). Trimming removed 0 bases from V and 4 bases from J, with 10 bases in between. This CDR3 has 14 amino acids. Germline loops: CDR1 SGHNT, CDR2 YYREEE (reference sequence). The CDR3 here is CASSLGQGSYGYTF. DNA of the CDR3: TGTGCCAGCAGCTTGGGGCAGGGGAGCTATGGCTACACCTTC.

The gene calls are TRBV7-3 and TRBJ2-2; tentative D call: TRBD2 (6 bases). V gave up 3 bases and J gave up 6 bases, with 20 bases separating them. This CDR3 spans 17 amino acids. Germline V gene sequence: CDR1 SGHTA, CDR2 FQGTGA. The CDR3: CASSFVSGARDSGELFF. The CDR3 bases are TGTGCCAGCAGCTTCGTGTCGGGAGCCCGGGATTCCGGGGAGCTGTTTTTT. The full variable domain, with the rest looked up from reference TRBV7-3 and TRBJ2-2, is GAGVSQTPSNKVTEKGKYVELRCDPISGHTALYWYRQSLGQGPEFLIYFQGTGAADDSGLPNDRFFAVRPEGSVSTLKIQRTERGDSAVYLCASSFVSGARDSGELFFGEGSRLTVL.

The DNA for the CDR3 is TGTGCCAGCAGCGGACTAGCGGGGGGCCCGATGTCCCAGTACTTC. Translation gives CASSGLAGGPMSQYF. The chain employs TRBV11-1 and TRBJ2-5, with 14 bases lining up with TRBD2. The CDR3 is 15 residues long. V was clipped by 5 bases and J by 9 bases; unmatched bases: 8. Looked up from germline, CDR1 is SGHAT and CDR2 is FQDESV (reference sequence).

In regard to this clone: This sample includes further DNA sequences coding for the same CDR3. This chain uses TRBV7-3 with TRBJ1-6; the match to TRBD1 covers 9 bases. Germline V gene sequence: CDR1 SGHTA, CDR2 FQGTGA. Trimming removed 4 bases from V and 9 bases from J; junction bases left unmatched: 1. The CDR3 spans 13 residues. The CDR3 reads CASSSTGGSPLHF. CDR3 sequence (DNA): TGTGCCAGCAGCTCGACAGGGGGTTCACCCCTCCACTTT.

The CDR3 DNA follows: TGCGCCAGCAGCCAAGATAGGGCTAGTGGAGGATACGAGCAGTACTTC. It translates to CASSQDRASGGYEQYF. The chain employs TRBV4-1 and TRBJ2-7; maybe TRBD2 (5 bases). The V end was cut by 0 bases, the J end by 4 bases, with 16 bases between. This CDR3 comprises 16 residues. Germline assignment: CDR1 MGHRA and CDR2 YSYEKL.

The rearrangement joins TRBV4-2 to TRBJ2-7; tentatively, D is TRBD1 (5 bases). V gave up 1 base and J gave up 0 bases, with 10 bases separating them. Germline V gene data show CDR1 as LGHNA and CDR2 as YNFKEQ. The CDR3 totals 15 residues. DNA for the CDR3: TGTGCCAGCAGCCAAGTAATCGACAGCTCCTACGAGCAGTACTTC. Amino acid sequence: CASSQVIDSSYEQYF.

This clone was found once. This chain uses TRBV6-8 with TRBJ1-5, with 7 bases that match TRBD1. Germline V gives CDR1 MNHGY, CDR2 SAAAGT. The V gene end was trimmed by 0 bases and the J gene end by 0 bases; junction bases not matched to a gene: 5. This CDR3 spans 17 amino acids. As DNA, the CDR3 is TGTGCCAGCAGTTACTCTCGGGACAGCTATAGCAATCAGCCCCAGCATTTT. It translates to CASSYSRDSYSNQPQHF.

The chain links TRBV4-2 to TRBJ2-1; 9 bases agree with TRBD2. Trimming removed 0 bases from V and 6 bases from J; junction bases left unmatched: 12. Germline CDR1 is LGHNA and CDR2 is YNFKEQ. CDR3 size: 18 residues. The DNA for the CDR3 is TGTGCCAGCAGCCAAGAGCTAGCGGGGCTGGTTTGGGCCAATGAGCAGTTCTTC. This sequence encodes CASSQELAGLVWANEQFF.

The chain recombines TRBV6-4 with TRBJ2-3, with 8 bases matching TRBD2. Germline V CDR1 and CDR2: MRHNA, SNTAGT. V dropped 3 bases and J dropped 4; count of bases not matched to a gene: 3. This CDR3 comprises 14 residues. The CDR3 loop is CASSESGSADTQYF. CDR3 DNA: TGTGCCAGCAGTGAAAGCGGGAGTGCAGATACGCAGTATTTT.